The next 13 T cell receptor beta chains were all read from a single sample in a study of tumor-infiltrating lymphocytes in primary liver carcinoma. From roughly 20-30 mg of unsorted bulk tissue, DNA and RNA were co-extracted together. The authors made TCR beta cDNA from around 500 ng total RNA with a constant-region primer. Libraries of TCR beta came from three nested multiplex PCR rounds with slightly modified ARM-PCR. For roughly 10 cycles apiece, the opening two PCR rounds ran with TRBV1-TRBV30 forward primers and a C-beta reverse primer. TCRdb analysed the multiplex PCR reads with MiXCR anew, one entry per CDR3 protein. The table includes about 200,000 distinct CDR3 sequences, around 85% detected once. The sequencing input was tumor tissue from primary liver carcinoma. The source is a man in his forties with primary liver carcinoma and hepatitis B virus infection.

Remarks on this clonotype: Because the CDR3 is missing its conserved closing phenylalanine or tryptophan, this is likely a read error. V is TRBV4-3 and J is TRBJ1-5; no clear D gene. The CDR3 covers 13 residues. V gave up 0 bases and J gave up 5 bases, with 5 bases separating them. Germline values: CDR1 LGHNA, CDR2 YSLEER. CDR3 in amino acids: CASSQEVYQPQHL. The CDR3 DNA reads TGCGCCAGCAGCCAAGAAGTATATCAGCCCCAGCATTTG.

This clonotype has more than one count but fewer than ten. J is TRBJ2-3 and V is TRBV6-2 or TRBV6-3; maybe TRBD1 (5 bases). The CDR3 runs to 14 residues. Germline-derived CDR1 and CDR2 are MNHEY and SVGEGT. V gave up 5 bases and J gave up 8 bases, with 17 bases separating them. CDR3: CASSQGGAGVTQYF. DNA for the CDR3: TGTGCCAGCAGTCAGGGCGGCGCCGGAGTTACGCAGTATTTT.

This clonotype was counted at least ten times. The chain has TRBV29-1 and TRBJ2-7; D not resolved. V was clipped by 8 bases and J by 7 bases, with 9 bases between them. This CDR3 spans 9 amino acids. Germline-derived CDR1 and CDR2 are SQVTM and ANQGSEA. DNA of the CDR3: TGCAGCCTTCCCCTTGAGCAGTACTTC. Translating gives CSLPLEQYF.

The genes are TRBV29-1 and TRBJ2-7; D unclear. CDR3 length: 14 amino acids. Per germline, CDR1 SQVTM and CDR2 ANQGSEA. V dropped 6 bases and J dropped 3 bases, with 18 bases sitting between them. The CDR3 coding sequence is TGCAGCGTGACACTCGGCACTAACGACTACGAGCAGTACTTC. Amino acids: CSVTLGTNDYEQYF.

This clonotype was detected only once. In DNA, the CDR3 is TGCGCCAGCAGCCAAGAGGGATATAGAGACACCATATATTTT. Amino acid sequence: CASSQEGYRDTIYF. The genes are TRBV4-3 and TRBJ1-3, with no clear D. V shed 0 bases and J shed 8 bases, with 11 bases lying between them. Germline V lookup: CDR1 LGHNA, CDR2 YSLEER. The CDR3 has 14 amino acids.

The CDR3 here is CSVKTDRETQYF. The CDR3 DNA follows: TGCAGTGTTAAGACAGATCGAGAGACCCAGTACTTC. V is TRBV20-1 and J is TRBJ2-5, with D maybe TRBD1 (5 bases). Germline assignment: CDR1 DFQATT and CDR2 SNEGSKA (reference sequence). The ends were cut back, 7 bases at V and 4 bases at J, with 13 bases in the middle. The CDR3 runs 12 residues.

In this sample, this clonotype turned up once. A junction boundary mismatches the germline segment, possibly from a read error. V gene TRBV4-3 combines with J gene TRBJ2-1; D might be TRBD1 (7 bases). In germline, CDR1 is LGHNA, CDR2 YSLEER. The CDR3 totals 15 residues. In DNA form, the CDR3 reads TGCGCCAACAGCCATTTTCAGGGGGGTAGCGATGAGCAGTTCTTC. Translation gives CANSHFQGGSDEQFF.

The chain recombines TRBV7-2 with TRBJ2-1; either TRBD1 or TRBD2 may supply D (5 bases each). The CDR3 runs 13 residues. Trimming took off 5 bases at V and 5 bases at J, with 10 bases between the two ends. Germline V gene sequence: CDR1 SGHTA, CDR2 FQGNSA. In nucleotides, the CDR3 is TGTGCCAGCAGCCCCGGGACCAACAATGAGCAGTTCTTC. Translated: CASSPGTNNEQFF.

Of note for this clonotype: One junction end disagrees with the germline gene, perhaps due to a read error. This chain connects TRBV11-1 to TRBJ2-7; D perhaps matches TRBD1 (5 bases). The CDR3 runs to 12 residues. Germline values: CDR1 SGHAT, CDR2 FQDESV (reference sequence). The CDR3 bases are TGTGCCTGCAGCCAAGACAGCTACGAGCAGTATTTC. This encodes CACSQDSYEQYF.

This chain connects TRBV19 to TRBJ2-3; D may be TRBD2 (5 bases). V was trimmed by 6 bases and J by 5 bases, leaving 12 bases between them. This CDR3 has 13 residues. Germline CDR1 is LNHDA and CDR2 is SQIVND (reference sequence). The CDR3 reads CASSLRGEDTQYF. For the CDR3, the DNA is TGTGCCAGTAGCCTTCGGGGAGAAGATACGCAGTATTTT.

As concerns this clonotype: Mismatch with germline at one junction end may stem from a read error. This sequence joins TRBV29-1 and TRBJ2-1; D might be TRBD2 (6 bases). Looked up from germline, CDR1 is SQVTM and CDR2 is ANQGSEA. The CDR3 totals 16 residues. CDR3 sequence (DNA): TGCAGCGCCAATCTAATAGCGGCCAACTCATACAATGAGCAGCTCTTC. Protein sequence: CSANLIAANSYNEQLF.

Worth noting for this clonotype: A read error may produce the germline difference seen at one junction end. This chain joins TRBV29-1 and TRBJ2-1; unclear D gene. The CDR3 is made up of 14 amino acids. Germline lookup yields CDR1 SQVTM and CDR2 ANQGSEA. For the CDR3, the DNA is TGCAGCGATGAAACTGACTCTAGTTTGAATGAGCAGTTCTTC. Residues: CSDETDSSLNEQFF.

At least ten counts were recorded for this clonotype. V gene TRBV29-1 combines with J gene TRBJ1-2, with 8 bases fitting TRBD1. Germline CDR1 and CDR2: SQVTM and ANQGSEA. Unmatched junction bases numbered 4, after V lost 6 bases and J lost 7 bases. The CDR3 covers 11 residues. CDR3 in amino acids: CSVDRDPGYTF. The CDR3 nucleotides are TGCAGCGTGGACAGGGATCCTGGCTACACCTTC.